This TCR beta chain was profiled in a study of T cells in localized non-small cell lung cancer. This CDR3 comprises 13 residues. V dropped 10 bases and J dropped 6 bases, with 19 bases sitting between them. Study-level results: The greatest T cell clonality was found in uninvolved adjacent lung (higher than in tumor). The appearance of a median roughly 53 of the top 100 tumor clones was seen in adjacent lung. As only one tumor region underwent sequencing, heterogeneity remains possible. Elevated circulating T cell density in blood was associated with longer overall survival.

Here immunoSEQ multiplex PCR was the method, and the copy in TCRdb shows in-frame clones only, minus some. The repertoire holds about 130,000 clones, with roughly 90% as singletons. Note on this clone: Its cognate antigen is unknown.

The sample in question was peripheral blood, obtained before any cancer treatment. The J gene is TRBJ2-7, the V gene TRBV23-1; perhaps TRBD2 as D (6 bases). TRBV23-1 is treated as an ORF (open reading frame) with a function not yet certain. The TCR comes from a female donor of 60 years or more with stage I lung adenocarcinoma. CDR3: CATGGPRRVEQYF. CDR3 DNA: TGCGCCACTGGAGGGCCTCGGAGGGTCGAGCAGTACTTC.